This note documents a single T cell receptor (beta chain) sequence. Its specificity is unknown. Amplification used 60 Vbeta primers and 13 Jbeta primers. TCRdb's table, derived via immunoSEQ multiplex PCR, lists solely in-frame clones and lacks some. The table has around 180,000 clones, around 68% seen once. The data were taken from a study of cytomegalovirus exposure and HLA in healthy donors. Study-level background: An analysis done earlier identified about 100 million unique TCR beta sequences from approximately 180 million T cells.

V was trimmed by 0 bases and J by 5 bases, leaving 17 bases between them. Per germline, CDR1 SEHNR and CDR2 FQNEAQ (reference sequence). The CDR3 is made up of 17 amino acids. Study-wide points: Listed as cytomegalovirus-associated were about 160 TCR beta chains. Previous analysis showed most TCR beta V segments were productive about 87% or about 30% of the time.

The gene calls are TRBV7-9 and TRBJ1-5; D is ambiguous. Sequencing was done on a sample of PBMCs. This sequence was found in a girl between 10 and 17 years old in good health and CMV-seronegative. The CDR3 nucleotides are TGTGCCAGCAGCTTAGCCACGATGGGGAGAGCCCATCAGCCCCAGCATTTT. It encodes CASSLATMGRAHQPQHF.